Each of the 18 T cell receptor beta chains below was sequenced from the same sample in a study of Graves' ophthalmopathy and Graves' hyperthyroidism. Amplification of the TCR beta CDR3 regions used RNA transcripts (as template). After a first-round RT-PCR with HTBI primers, a second-round multiplex PCR was run. TCRdb passed the multiplex PCR reads through MiXCR, listing each CDR3 protein once. This table has around 1,200,000 distinct CDR3 sequences, about 36% appearing once. Sequencing input: peripheral blood or thyroid tissue (not recorded which). These receptors originate from an adult man with Graves' hyperthyroidism.

This chain links TRBV14 with TRBJ1-1; TRBD1 matches 8 bases. From germline, CDR1 is SGHDN and CDR2 FVKESK. This CDR3 is built from 13 residues. V lost 5 bases and J lost 5; bases outside the gene matches: 4. In DNA, the CDR3 is TGTGCCAGCAGCTGGAACAGGGGGACTGAAGCTTTCTTT. It codes for CASSWNRGTEAFF.

This clonotype was seen repeatedly, ten times or more. V is TRBV5-6 and J is TRBJ1-4, with D uncertain. V was shortened by 2 bases and J by 0 bases, with 11 bases between the two germline ends. CDR1 SGHDT and CDR2 YYEEEE come from the germline V gene. The CDR3 spans 16 residues. The CDR3 region has the DNA TGTGCCAGCAGCTTTTTCCAGTTGGCAACTAATGAAAAACTGTTTTTT. Translating it yields CASSFFQLATNEKLFF. Full variable domain (rest looked up from reference TRBV5-6 and TRBJ1-4): DAGVTQSPTHLIKTRGQQVTLRCSPKSGHDTVSWYQQALGQGPQFIFQYYEEEERQRGNFPDRFSGHQFPNYSSELNVNALLLGDSALYLCASSFFQLATNEKLFFGSGTQLSVL.

At least ten counts were recorded for this clonotype. The V gene is TRBV6-5, the J gene TRBJ1-5, with 7 positions matching TRBD1. Germline V lookup: CDR1 MNHEY, CDR2 SVGAGI. This CDR3 is built from 14 residues. The trim removed 5 bases at V and 6 bases at J, leaving 7 bases unmatched. The CDR3 DNA reads as TGTGCCAGCAGTGATCAGGGGGGAGGTCAGCCCCAGCATTTT. Amino acid sequence: CASSDQGGGQPQHF.

The chain joins TRBV10-2 to TRBJ1-5; D unresolved. Germline lookup yields CDR1 WSHSY and CDR2 SAAADI. Trimming took off 3 bases at V and 11 bases at J, with 17 bases between the two ends. This CDR3 has 14 amino acids. The CDR3 nucleotides are TGCGCCAGCAGTGAATCGTCGTACAACGCGGCCCAGCATTTT. Its translation is CASSESSYNAAQHF.

This clonotype has only a few counts. This chain links TRBV6-5 with TRBJ1-2; tentative D call: TRBD1 (6 bases). Trimming removed 0 bases from V and 7 bases from J, with 12 bases in between. This CDR3 has 14 residues. CDR1 is MNHEY and CDR2 is SVGAGI in the germline V gene. The CDR3 nucleotides read TGTGCCAGCAGTTACTCAGCAGGGGTAGTTGGCTACACCTTC. Protein sequence: CASSYSAGVVGYTF.

This rearrangement joins TRBV7-8 to TRBJ2-3, with unresolved D. The V end was cut by 6 bases, the J end by 1 base, with 14 bases between. Looked up from germline, CDR1 is SGHVS and CDR2 is FQNEAQ. This CDR3 region has 15 residues. CDR3 bases: TGTGCCAGCAGATTTGGGCCAGAACGCACAGATACGCAGTATTTT. Translating gives CASRFGPERTDTQYF.

Points on this clonotype: Given a much more abundant clone one base away, this may be a read error. The chain is built from TRBV7-8 and TRBJ2-7, with D perhaps given as TRBD1 or TRBD2 (5 bases each). The CDR3 loop spans 13 amino acids. Germline V gene lookup returns CDR1 SGHVS and CDR2 FQNEAQ. The CDR3, as DNA: TGTGCCAGCAGCGACTACTCGGGGACCGAGCAGCACTTC. It translates to CASSDYSGTEQHF.

This clonotype came up many times. The V gene is TRBV7-2, the J gene TRBJ2-5, with D tentatively TRBD1 or TRBD2 (5 bases each). The V gene's germline CDR1 is SGHTA and CDR2 FQGNSA. Deletions cut 4 bases from V and 7 bases from J, with 16 bases between. The CDR3 runs 14 residues. This CDR3 reads CASSSGTASGTQYF. CDR3 nucleotide sequence: TGTGCCAGCAGCTCCGGGACCGCATCGGGGACCCAGTACTTC.

This clonotype has only a few counts. The chain joins TRBV20-1 to TRBJ1-4; D may be TRBD1 (5 bases). The CDR3 is made up of 14 amino acids. Trimming removed 6 bases at V and 6 bases at J, with 17 bases between. Germline lookup yields CDR1 DFQATT and CDR2 SNEGSKA (reference sequence). The CDR3 DNA reads TGCAGTGCCCCGATCGGGGGATCTTATGAAAAACTGTTTTTT. Translating gives CSAPIGGSYEKLFF.

This clonotype was seen ten or more times. V is TRBV5-1 and J is TRBJ1-1; D is unclear. CDR3 length: 14 amino acids. V was trimmed by 5 bases and J by 1 base, leaving 12 bases between them. CDR1 and CDR2 (germline): SGHRS, YFSETQ. The CDR3 here is CASRILGPNTEAFF. The CDR3 DNA is TGCGCCAGCAGAATTTTGGGTCCGAACACTGAAGCTTTCTTT.

Of note for this clonotype: A junction boundary mismatches the germline segment, possibly from a read error. The chain joins TRBV10-3 to TRBJ1-6; no clear D gene. CDR3 size: 14 residues. Germline values: CDR1 ENHRY, CDR2 SYGVKD. In DNA, the CDR3 is TGTGCCAGCAGTTTTTGGTCCGATAATTCACCCCTCCACTTT. Encoded protein: CASSFWSDNSPLHF.

Comment on this clonotype: Being one base from a much bigger clone, this may be a read error. The V and J genes are TRBV10-3 and TRBJ2-5; perhaps TRBD2 as D (6 bases). Between the trimmed V and J ends, which lost 3 bases and 1 base, there was a span of 12 bases. Germline values: CDR1 ENHRY, CDR2 SYGVKD. The CDR3 spans 15 residues. The CDR3 loop reads CAISESAGTQETQYF. The DNA for the CDR3 is TGTGCCATCAGTGAAAGCGCGGGGACCCAAGAGACCCAGTACTTC.

This clonotype was seen many times. The J gene is TRBJ2-7, the V gene TRBV11-2, with 7 nucleotides matching TRBD1. The V gene's germline CDR1 is SGHAT and CDR2 FQNNGV. J was trimmed by 3 bases and V by 2 bases; bases with no gene match: 4. This CDR3 has 14 residues. This CDR3 reads CASSLPPGGYEQYF. DNA of the CDR3: TGTGCCAGCAGCTTACCCCCAGGGGGCTACGAGCAGTACTTC.

J is TRBJ1-4 and V is TRBV29-1; TRBD1 might be the D (6 bases). From germline, CDR1 is SQVTM and CDR2 ANQGSEA. The germline V and J ends were trimmed by 7 bases and 7 bases, with 16 bases remaining between them. CDR3 size: 13 residues. CDR3 protein: CSAKDRAGEKLFF. The CDR3 DNA reads as TGCAGCGCTAAGGACAGAGCGGGTGAAAAACTGTTTTTT.

V is TRBV20-1 and J is TRBJ1-4; 11 bases align to TRBD1. CDR1 is DFQATT and CDR2 is SNEGSKA in the germline V gene (reference sequence). CDR3 size: 13 residues. The V segment lost 5 bases and the J segment 8 bases; nucleotides outside the gene matches: 4. The CDR3 DNA is TGCAGTGCTGAGGGACAGGGGGACGAAAAACTGTTTTTT. Its protein is CSAEGQGDEKLFF.

The chain uses TRBV14 and TRBJ1-1; D ambiguous. Germline V lookup: CDR1 SGHDN, CDR2 FVKESK. The CDR3 runs 15 residues. Trimming removed 5 bases from V and 0 bases from J, with 13 bases in between. CDR3 protein: CASSVGSPMNTEAFF. The CDR3 region has the DNA TGTGCCAGCAGCGTCGGAAGCCCTATGAACACTGAAGCTTTCTTT.

This clonotype was detected many times. This chain connects TRBV10-1 to TRBJ1-4, with 9 bases aligning to TRBD1. The CDR3 has 16 residues. V lost 4 bases and J lost 8; bases outside the gene matches: 11. In germline, CDR1 is WNHNN, CDR2 SYGVQD (reference sequence). The CDR3 coding sequence is TGCGCCAGCAGTGCCCCCCGGGACAGGGAAGGCGAAAAACTGTTTTTT. It specifies CASSAPRDREGEKLFF.

This chain uses TRBV7-9 with TRBJ1-1; 7 bases fit TRBD1. This CDR3 comprises 14 residues. After removal of 1 base from V and 6 bases from J, the junction contained 5 bases not matched to a gene. Germline lookup yields CDR1 SEHNR and CDR2 FQNEAQ (reference sequence). In DNA, the CDR3 is TGTGCCAGCAGCTTAGAAGGCAGGGGGGCTGAAGCTTTCTTT. This codes for CASSLEGRGAEAFF.